The 15 T cell receptor beta chains presented below share a single source sample, sequenced in a study of cytomegalovirus exposure and HLA in healthy donors. The primer mix had 60 Vbeta and 13 Jbeta primers. Clones were sequenced by immunoSEQ multiplex PCR, and TCRdb holds only the in-frame ones, with some missing. The repertoire holds some 150,000 clones, roughly 82% seen once, with 6% to 8.5% in the top ten. The sequenced sample consisted of PBMCs. These receptors originate from a man in his thirties or forties in good health and CMV-seronegative.

This clone was recorded only once. The rearrangement uses TRBV5-1 and TRBJ2-3, with 7 bases aligning to TRBD2. Unmatched junction bases numbered 7, after V lost 0 bases and J lost 3 bases. The CDR3 is 16 residues long. Germline V gene sequence: CDR1 SGHRS, CDR2 YFSETQ. The CDR3 DNA sequence: TGCGCCAGCAGCTTGGTCGCTCAGGGAGGGACAGATACGCAGTATTTT. This gives the protein CASSLVAQGGTDTQYF.

V and J are TRBV4-1 and TRBJ1-1, with D perhaps TRBD1 (5 bases). This CDR3 region has 17 residues. Trimming left V 4 bases short and J 1 base short, with 19 bases between. Germline loops: CDR1 MGHRA, CDR2 YSYEKL. DNA of the CDR3: TGCGCCAGCAGCCCATCGGGGCTACGGAGGGAGAACACTGAAGCTTTCTTT. Translation: CASSPSGLRRENTEAFF.

The chain is built from TRBV7-6 and TRBJ2-7; D gene unclear. V lost 7 bases, J lost 5 bases, and 21 bases lay in between. This CDR3 has 15 residues. Germline V gives CDR1 SGHVS, CDR2 FNYEAQ. The CDR3 here is CASTSAIGPADEQYF. The CDR3 nucleotides are TGTGCCAGCACTTCAGCGATCGGCCCCGCCGACGAGCAGTACTTC.

The chain combines TRBV18 with TRBJ1-1, with D uncertain. V was pared by 3 bases and J by 1 base, with 9 bases between. The CDR3 spans 14 residues. Germline V gene data show CDR1 as KGHSH and CDR2 as LQKENI. In DNA, the CDR3 is TGTGCCAGCTCACCGAGGGTTCAGAACACTGAAGCTTTCTTT. Translation gives CASSPRVQNTEAFF.

The V call is TRBV10-1, the J call TRBJ1-5; 9 nucleotides align to TRBD1. With 5 bases clipped from V and 2 bases from J, the junction kept 4 bases outside the gene matches. Germline CDR1 is WNHNN and CDR2 is SYGVQD (reference sequence). The CDR3 length is 15 residues. DNA for the CDR3: TGCGCCAGCAGTTTTAGGACAGGGGGCAATCAGCCCCAGCATTTT. Translating gives CASSFRTGGNQPQHF.

The table lists this clone with a count of one. The chain links TRBV5-1 to TRBJ2-7; D call uncertain. Germline V gene data show CDR1 as SGHRS and CDR2 as YFSETQ. CDR3 length: 14 amino acids. The germline V and J ends were trimmed by 4 bases and 2 bases, with 13 bases remaining between them. DNA of the CDR3: TGCGCCAGCAGCATTAGACAACCTCCCTACGAGCAGTACTTC. It translates to CASSIRQPPYEQYF. Full variable domain (rest looked up from reference TRBV5-1 and TRBJ2-7): KAGVTQTPRYLIKTRGQQVTLSCSPISGHRSVSWYQQTPGQGLQFLFEYFSETQRNKGNFPGRFSGRQFSNSRSEMNVSTLELGDSALYLCASSIRQPPYEQYFGPGTRLTVT.

The sample holds one count of this clone. Within the sample, other DNA sequences also encode this same CDR3. The chain carries TRBV29-1 and TRBJ1-4; D is possibly TRBD1 (6 bases). The CDR3 is 16 residues long. CDR1 is SQVTM, CDR2 ANQGSEA, per germline. Trimming cost V 4 bases and J 4 bases, with 19 bases left between them. The CDR3 here is CSVGGTGGAFNEKLFF. CDR3 coding DNA: TGCAGCGTTGGAGGGACGGGGGGCGCATTTAATGAAAAACTGTTTTTT.

V gene TRBV28 combines with J gene TRBJ2-3; D might be TRBD2 (7 bases). The ends were cut back, 3 bases at V and 8 bases at J, with 15 bases in the middle. This CDR3 is 14 amino acids long. Germline lookup yields CDR1 MDHEN and CDR2 SYDVKM. The CDR3: CASSLRGGRGTQYF. The CDR3 nucleotides read TGTGCCAGCAGTTTGAGGGGGGGAAGAGGTACGCAGTATTTT.

The gene calls are TRBV5-8 and TRBJ1-4; no definite D call. The CDR3 has 16 residues. The V gene's germline CDR1 is SGHTS and CDR2 YDEGEE. The V end was cut by 3 bases, the J end by 5 bases, with 17 bases between. Written as DNA, the CDR3 is TGTGCCAGCAGCTGGGGAAGCGTGAGAGGGAATGAAAAACTGTTTTTT. Translated, it gives CASSWGSVRGNEKLFF.

This clone was seen only once. The V gene is TRBV29-1, the J gene TRBJ2-6, with TRBD1 matching over 8 bases. The CDR3 covers 16 residues. Looked up from germline, CDR1 is SQVTM and CDR2 is ANQGSEA. J was trimmed by 2 bases and V by 5 bases; bases with no gene match: 8. The chain's CDR3 is CSVPGTGSTGANVLTF. In DNA, the CDR3 is TGCAGCGTTCCCGGGACAGGCTCTACTGGGGCCAACGTCCTGACTTTC. The complete variable domain, with remaining parts taken from reference TRBV29-1 and TRBJ2-6, reads SAVISQKPSRDICQRGTSLTIQCQVDSQVTMMFWYRQQPGQSLTLIATANQGSEATYESGFVIDKFPISRPNLTFSTLTVSNMSPEDSSIYLCSVPGTGSTGANVLTFGAGSRLTVL.

The chain uses TRBV11-2 and TRBJ2-5; D not resolved. Trimming cost V 1 base and J 3 bases, with 9 bases left between them. The CDR3 sequence is 14 residues long. Germline CDR1 reads SGHAT; CDR2 reads FQNNGV. CDR3 sequence (DNA): TGTGCCAGCAGCTTAGGGCAGAACAAAGAGACCCAGTACTTC. This sequence encodes CASSLGQNKETQYF.

This clone was counted once. Within the sample, other DNA sequences also encode this same CDR3. This chain connects TRBV28 to TRBJ1-3; tentative D call: TRBD1 (6 bases). There are 16 residues in the CDR3. V gave up 5 bases and J gave up 4 bases, with 18 bases separating them. Looked up from germline, CDR1 is MDHEN and CDR2 is SYDVKM. CDR3 DNA sequence: TGTGCCAGCAGTCCCAGTCCAGGGGCCTCCGGAAACACCATATATTTT. Translation gives CASSPSPGASGNTIYF.

V gene TRBV6-5 combines with J gene TRBJ2-7; 11 bases fit TRBD2. In germline, CDR1 is MNHEY, CDR2 SVGAGI. V shed 2 bases, J shed 0 bases, and the junction held 0 bases outside the gene matches. The CDR3 is 15 residues long. The CDR3 protein is CASSYLAGGSYEQYF. The CDR3 DNA sequence: TGTGCCAGCAGTTACCTAGCGGGGGGCTCCTACGAGCAGTACTTC.

The chain couples TRBV21-1 to TRBJ1-4. TRBV21-1 is a pseudogene. CDR3 length: 17 amino acids. This CDR3 reads CASNQNGGRPGNEKLFF. The CDR3 DNA follows: TGTGCCAGCAACCAAAATGGGGGGAGGCCGGGTAATGAAAAACTGTTTTTT.

This clone was found a few times. The rearrangement links TRBV5-8 to TRBJ2-2; TRBD2 might be the D (5 bases). Germline CDR1 SGHTS, CDR2 YDEGEE. The V gene lost 4 bases and the J gene lost 9 bases, with 16 bases spanning the gap. The length of the CDR3 is 14 residues. The CDR3 sequence: CASSPGMHGWELFF. CDR3 DNA sequence: TGTGCCAGCAGCCCCGGGATGCATGGCTGGGAGCTGTTTTTT.